Shown below are 13 T cell receptor beta chains from a single sample sequenced in a study of blood T cell repertoires in COVID-19. Profiling relied on immunoSEQ multiplex PCR, and the TCRdb table lists in-frame clones only, not all of them. The data hold roughly 250,000 clones, with around 83% observed a single time. The sample taken for sequencing was peripheral blood. The source is a woman aged 80 or over with acute or convalescent COVID-19.

V gene TRBV6-5 combines with J gene TRBJ1-1, with 7 bases fitting TRBD1. There are 14 residues in the CDR3. The J segment lost 0 bases and the V segment lost 6 bases, leaving 4 bases of the junction unmatched. Germline V gene sequence: CDR1 MNHEY, CDR2 SVGAGI. The CDR3 here is CASRMGQMNTEAFF. Written as DNA, the CDR3 is TGTGCCAGCAGAATGGGACAGATGAACACTGAAGCTTTCTTT.

This chain connects TRBV18 to TRBJ2-2; a weak D match, TRBD1 (5 bases). With 1 base removed from V and 3 bases from J, the gap between germline ends came to 6 bases. The CDR3 is made up of 14 amino acids. The V gene's germline CDR1 is KGHSH and CDR2 LQKENI. In nucleotides, the CDR3 is TGTGCCAGCTCACCACAACAGGACACCGGGGAGCTGTTTTTT. Residues: CASSPQQDTGELFF.

The rearrangement links TRBV3-1 (or the pseudogene TRBV3-2) to TRBJ2-1; tentative D call: TRBD2 (5 bases). The CDR3 extends over 13 amino acids. V shed 3 bases and J shed 7 bases, with 10 bases lying between them. Germline V lookup: CDR1 LGHDT, CDR2 YNNKEL (reference sequence). CDR3 protein: CASSQLLANEQFF. In DNA, the CDR3 is TGTGCCAGCAGCCAGCTCCTAGCAAATGAGCAGTTCTTC.

The chain carries TRBV18 and TRBJ2-5; perhaps TRBD1 as D (6 bases). Trimming removed 3 bases at V and 5 bases at J, with 10 bases between. Germline V gene lookup returns CDR1 KGHSH and CDR2 LQKENI. The CDR3 is made up of 13 amino acids. The CDR3 spells CASSPQGPETQYF. The CDR3 DNA follows: TGTGCCAGCTCACCTCAGGGGCCTGAGACCCAGTACTTC.

The genes are TRBV3-1 (or the pseudogene TRBV3-2) and TRBJ2-1; D is perhaps TRBD2 (5 bases). Looked up from germline, CDR1 is LGHDT and CDR2 is YNNKEL (reference sequence). The CDR3 totals 16 residues. Trimming removed 0 bases at V and 0 bases at J, with 9 bases between. Here the CDR3 reads CASSQDVGVSYNEQFF. The CDR3 DNA sequence: TGTGCCAGCAGCCAAGATGTGGGAGTCTCCTACAATGAGCAGTTCTTC.

The chain is built from TRBV5-1 and TRBJ1-6; no firm D call. The germline gives CDR1 SGHRS, CDR2 YFSETQ. The CDR3 runs to 13 residues. V shed 4 bases and J shed 7 bases, with 9 bases lying between them. The CDR3 DNA is TGCGCCAGCAGCGGTGGCGGCAATTCACCCCTCCACTTT. It codes for CASSGGGNSPLHF.

The rearrangement links TRBV23-1 to TRBJ1-1; D gene ambiguous. TRBV23-1 has ORF status, its function being uncertain. The V end lost 2 bases, the J end lost 11 bases, and 18 bases lay between the germline ends. The CDR3 is 14 residues long. CDR3 loop: CASSQPDPRKAAFF. CDR3 coding DNA: TGCGCCAGCAGTCAACCCGACCCCCGGAAAGCGGCTTTCTTT.

This clone was seen just once. This chain links TRBV5-1 with TRBJ1-1; 7 bases map to TRBD1. This CDR3 is built from 13 residues. J was trimmed by 2 bases and V by 7 bases; bases with no gene match: 5. Per the germline V gene, CDR1 is SGHRS and CDR2 is YFSETQ. The CDR3 is CASRQGRNTEAFF. CDR3 DNA sequence: TGCGCCAGCCGACAGGGACGAAACACTGAAGCTTTCTTT.

The CDR3 here is CASKDSVYNEQFF. For the CDR3, the DNA is TGCGCCAGCAAGGATAGCGTCTACAATGAGCAGTTCTTC. The chain joins TRBV5-1 to TRBJ2-1; tentative D call: TRBD2 (5 bases). V shed 6 bases and J shed 3 bases, with 10 bases lying between them. Germline values: CDR1 SGHRS, CDR2 YFSETQ. The CDR3 is 13 amino acids.

J is TRBJ1-5 and V is TRBV5-1; perhaps TRBD1 as D (6 bases). In germline, CDR1 is SGHRS, CDR2 YFSETQ. Trimming removed 0 bases from V and 0 bases from J, with 13 bases in between. This CDR3 is 17 amino acids long. CDR3 sequence: CASSLEQGMYSNQPQHF. The CDR3 DNA follows: TGCGCCAGCAGCTTGGAACAGGGAATGTATAGCAATCAGCCCCAGCATTTT.

V and J are TRBV6-5 and TRBJ1-3; a possible D gene is TRBD1 (5 bases). CDR1 is MNHEY and CDR2 is SVGAGI in the germline V gene. This CDR3 is 15 amino acids long. The ends were cut back, 4 bases at V and 4 bases at J, with 14 bases in the middle. Here the CDR3 reads CASSWPRARGNTIYF. The CDR3, as DNA: TGTGCCAGCAGTTGGCCCAGGGCCAGAGGAAACACCATATATTTT.

The V and J genes are TRBV7-2 and TRBJ2-1, with TRBD2 identical over 8 bases. V gave up 8 bases and J gave up 7 bases; unmatched junction bases: 13. The CDR3 contains 15 residues. Looked up from germline, CDR1 is SGHTA and CDR2 is FQGNSA. This CDR3 reads CASAIKTGGGNEQFF. The CDR3 coding sequence is TGTGCCAGCGCTATCAAGACCGGGGGGGGAAATGAGCAGTTCTTC.

V usage is TRBV29-1 and J usage is TRBJ1-2; 8 nucleotides align to TRBD1. In germline, CDR1 is SQVTM, CDR2 ANQGSEA. After removal of 1 base from V and 8 bases from J, the junction contained 9 bases not matched to a gene. The CDR3 covers 14 residues. In DNA form, the CDR3 reads TGCAGCGTTGAAGGTCGCCAGGGGGCGGGCGGCTACACCTTC. This encodes CSVEGRQGAGGYTF. Variable domain in full (rest from reference TRBV29-1 and TRBJ1-2): SAVISQKPSRDICQRGTSLTIQCQVDSQVTMMFWYRQQPGQSLTLIATANQGSEATYESGFVIDKFPISRPNLTFSTLTVSNMSPEDSSIYLCSVEGRQGAGGYTFGSGTRLTVV.